A single sample is the source of the 6 T cell receptor beta chains below, sequenced in a study of T-cell memory formation after mild COVID-19. In TCRdb, the 5' RACE reads were re-called with MiXCR into one record per CDR3 protein. The data hold approximately 560,000 distinct CDR3 sequences, with around 16% observed a single time. Material for sequencing was PBMCs or a T cell subset sorted from them (not recorded which). The receptors stem from an adult woman who had mild COVID-19 (a few samples of this study predate the infection). Cell type and time point are not known.

This clonotype was seen a handful of times. V and J are TRBV5-6 and TRBJ2-5; 8 bases match TRBD1. Germline lookup yields CDR1 SGHDT and CDR2 YYEEEE. The CDR3 runs to 19 residues. Losses at the gene ends were 1 base for V and 2 bases for J; bases not matched to a gene: 16. CDR3 in amino acids: CASSLQSFRGQVGQETQYF. CDR3 coding DNA: TGTGCCAGCAGCTTGCAATCCTTCAGGGGGCAGGTGGGGCAAGAGACCCAGTACTTC.

The genes are TRBV29-1 and TRBJ2-7; no clear D gene. Germline V lookup: CDR1 SQVTM, CDR2 ANQGSEA. CDR3 length: 11 amino acids. V was clipped by 7 bases and J by 0 bases, with 7 bases between them. The CDR3 DNA follows: TGCAGCGCGGTCCACTCCTACGAGCAGTACTTC. Amino acids: CSAVHSYEQYF.

This clonotype was recorded many times. The chain recombines TRBV20-1 with TRBJ2-1, with D unclear. Trimming took off 6 bases at V and 0 bases at J, with 15 bases between the two ends. Germline values: CDR1 DFQATT, CDR2 SNEGSKA (reference sequence). CDR3 size: 15 residues. The CDR3 region is CSAVDRTVSYNEQFF. The CDR3 DNA sequence: TGCAGTGCCGTAGACCGAACCGTCTCCTACAATGAGCAGTTCTTC.

This clonotype was counted between two and nine times. V is TRBV29-1 and J is TRBJ2-7; no reliable D call. V lost 4 bases to trimming and J lost 2 bases, with 6 bases between them. Germline CDR1 is SQVTM and CDR2 is ANQGSEA. CDR3 size: 11 residues. The CDR3 protein is CSVVEAYEQYF. The DNA of the CDR3 is TGCAGCGTTGTTGAGGCCTACGAGCAGTACTTC.

This clonotype has a handful of counts. The rearrangement links TRBV12-3 or TRBV12-4 to TRBJ1-2, with D possibly TRBD1 on 5 matching bases. The CDR3 has 12 amino acids. Between the trimmed V and J ends, which lost 10 bases and 1 base, there was a span of 10 bases. The CDR3 sequence is CANGQVNYGYTF. The CDR3 DNA reads as TGTGCCAACGGACAAGTTAACTATGGCTACACCTTC.

The gene calls are TRBV27 and TRBJ2-7, with D possibly being TRBD1 or TRBD2 (5 bases each). Trimming pared 3 bases from V and 2 bases from J, leaving 11 bases between. CDR3 size: 14 residues. Germline V gives CDR1 MNHEY, CDR2 SMNVEV (reference sequence). This CDR3 reads CASSFGDQAYEQYF. Here the CDR3 DNA reads TGTGCCAGCAGTTTTGGGGACCAAGCCTACGAGCAGTACTTC.